What follows are 7 T cell receptor beta chains derived from one specimen sequenced in a study of T cell responses to AZD1222 COVID-19 vaccine. Sequencing was performed with immunoSEQ multiplex PCR; in TCRdb, only in-frame clones are kept and a portion is missing. The data hold 90,000 to 110,000 clones, with 75% to 90% observed a single time. The sample consisted of peripheral blood, taken on day 0 of AZD1222 vaccination. Source of these receptors: an adult in good health.

The chain uses TRBV27 and TRBJ2-7; TRBD2 matches 13 bases. Per the germline V gene, CDR1 is MNHEY and CDR2 is SMNVEV (reference sequence). V was pared by 4 bases and J by 2 bases, with 2 bases of the junction left unmatched. The CDR3 has 15 residues. CDR3 region: CASSSLAGGAYEQYF. The CDR3 DNA reads TGTGCCAGCAGTTCACTAGCGGGGGGGGCCTACGAGCAGTACTTC.

The chain carries TRBV4-2 and TRBJ2-7; 13 nucleotides match TRBD2. Germline lookup yields CDR1 LGHNA and CDR2 YNFKEQ. The V segment lost 3 bases and the J segment 5 bases; nucleotides outside the gene matches: 7. The CDR3 length is 16 residues. CDR3 in amino acids: CASSQALAGGGNEQYF. The CDR3 DNA reads as TGTGCCAGCAGCCAGGCACTAGCGGGGGGGGGTAACGAGCAGTACTTC.

This clone occurred once. The chain carries TRBV28 and TRBJ1-4, with D unclear. The CDR3 contains 15 residues. Germline V gene sequence: CDR1 MDHEN, CDR2 SYDVKM. V was shortened by 3 bases and J by 0 bases, with 8 bases between the two germline ends. CDR3 DNA sequence: TGTGCCAGCAGTTTCCAAAGTGCAACTAATGAAAAACTGTTTTTT. Its translation is CASSFQSATNEKLFF.

The chain has TRBV21-1 and TRBJ1-2. TRBV21-1 is labeled a pseudogene. This CDR3 contains 13 residues. The CDR3 protein is CASSKVEDYGYTF. The CDR3 DNA is TGTGCCAGCAGCAAAGTGGAAGACTATGGCTACACCTTC.

V usage is TRBV2 and J usage is TRBJ2-1; D is possibly TRBD1 or TRBD2 (7 bases each). Germline lookup yields CDR1 SNHLY and CDR2 FYNNEI. Trimming pared 6 bases from V and 6 bases from J, leaving 15 bases between. The CDR3 totals 14 residues. The CDR3 sequence: CASRGEGARNEQFF. Written as DNA, the CDR3 is TGTGCCAGCAGAGGGGAGGGGGCTCGCAATGAGCAGTTCTTC.

V and J are TRBV3-1 (or the pseudogene TRBV3-2) and TRBJ2-5; TRBD2 is a possible D gene (5 bases). V was shortened by 5 bases and J by 9 bases, with 16 bases between the two germline ends. This CDR3 has 13 residues. Germline CDR1 is LGHDT and CDR2 is YNNKEL (reference sequence). In DNA form, the CDR3 reads TGTGCCAGCAGCGTTAGCGAGCACGAGGCCCAGTACTTC. Translating it yields CASSVSEHEAQYF.

This clone occurred once. This sequence joins TRBV5-1 and TRBJ2-1; D is possibly TRBD1 (5 bases). From germline, CDR1 is SGHRS and CDR2 YFSETQ. This CDR3 has 15 residues. V lost 0 bases, J lost 5 bases, and 12 bases lay in between. CDR3 coding DNA: TGCGCCAGCAGCTTGGATGCAGGGTGGGACAATGAGCAGTTCTTC. Amino acid sequence: CASSLDAGWDNEQFF.